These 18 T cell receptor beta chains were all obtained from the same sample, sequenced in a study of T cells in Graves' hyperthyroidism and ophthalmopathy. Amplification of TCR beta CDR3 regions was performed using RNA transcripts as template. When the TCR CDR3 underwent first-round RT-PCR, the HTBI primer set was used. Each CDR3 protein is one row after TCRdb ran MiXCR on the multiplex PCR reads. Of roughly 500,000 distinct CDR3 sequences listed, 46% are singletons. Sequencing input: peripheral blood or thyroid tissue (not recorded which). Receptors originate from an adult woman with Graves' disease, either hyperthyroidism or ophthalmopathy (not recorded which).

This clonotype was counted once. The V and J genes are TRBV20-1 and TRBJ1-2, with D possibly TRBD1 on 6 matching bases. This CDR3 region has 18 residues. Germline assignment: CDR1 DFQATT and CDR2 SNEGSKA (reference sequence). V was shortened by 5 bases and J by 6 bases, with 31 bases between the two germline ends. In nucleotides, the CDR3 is TGCAGTGCTCTTCGACAGGCCGGTGGCACTTCCGGGGACGATGGCTACACCTTC. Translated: CSALRQAGGTSGDDGYTF.

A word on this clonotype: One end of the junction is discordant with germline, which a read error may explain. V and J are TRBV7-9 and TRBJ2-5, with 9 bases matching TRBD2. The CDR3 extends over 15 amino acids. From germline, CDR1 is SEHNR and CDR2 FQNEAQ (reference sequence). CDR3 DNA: TGCGCCAGCAGCCAGCGGACTAGCGAACAAGAGACCCAGTACTTC. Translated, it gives CASSQRTSEQETQYF.

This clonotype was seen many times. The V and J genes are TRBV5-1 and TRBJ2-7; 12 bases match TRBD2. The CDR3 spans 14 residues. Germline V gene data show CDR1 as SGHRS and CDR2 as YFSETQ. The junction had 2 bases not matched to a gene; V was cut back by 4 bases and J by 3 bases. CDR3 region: CASSQTSGSYEQYF. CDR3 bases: TGCGCCAGCAGCCAGACTAGCGGGAGCTACGAGCAGTACTTC.

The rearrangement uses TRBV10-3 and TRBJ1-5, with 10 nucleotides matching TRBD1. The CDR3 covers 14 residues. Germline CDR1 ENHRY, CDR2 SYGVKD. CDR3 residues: CARVETGGRQPQHF. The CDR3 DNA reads TGTGCTAGAGTAGAGACAGGGGGCCGTCAGCCCCAGCATTTT.

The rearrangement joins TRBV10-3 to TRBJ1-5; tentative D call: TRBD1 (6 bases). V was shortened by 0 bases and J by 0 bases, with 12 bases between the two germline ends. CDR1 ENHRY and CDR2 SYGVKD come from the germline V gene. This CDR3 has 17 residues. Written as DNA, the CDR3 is TGTGCCATCAGTGAGTCGGGACACGGATATAGCAATCAGCCCCAGCATTTT. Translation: CAISESGHGYSNQPQHF.

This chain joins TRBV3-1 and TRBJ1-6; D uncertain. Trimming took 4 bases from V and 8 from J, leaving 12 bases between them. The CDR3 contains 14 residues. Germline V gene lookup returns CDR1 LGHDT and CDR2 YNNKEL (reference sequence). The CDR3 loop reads CASSLGRSDSPLHF. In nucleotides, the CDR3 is TGTGCCAGCAGCCTCGGACGGAGCGATTCACCCCTCCACTTT.

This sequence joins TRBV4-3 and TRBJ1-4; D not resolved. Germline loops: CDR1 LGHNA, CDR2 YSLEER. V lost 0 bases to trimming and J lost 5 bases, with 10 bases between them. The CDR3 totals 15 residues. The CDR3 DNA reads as TGCGCCAGCAGCCAAGACCTTCGGAAGAATGAAAAACTGTTTTTT. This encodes CASSQDLRKNEKLFF.

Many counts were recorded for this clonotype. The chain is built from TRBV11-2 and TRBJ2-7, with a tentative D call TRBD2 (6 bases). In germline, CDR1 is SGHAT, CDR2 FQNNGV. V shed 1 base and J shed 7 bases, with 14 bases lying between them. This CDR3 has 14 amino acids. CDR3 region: CASSLGTYRGEQYF. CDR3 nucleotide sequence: TGTGCCAGCAGCTTAGGAACTTACCGGGGGGAGCAGTACTTC. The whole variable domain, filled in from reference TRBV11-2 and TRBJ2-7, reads EAGVAQSPRYKIIEKRQSVAFWCNPISGHATLYWYQQILGQGPKLLIQFQNNGVVDDSQLPKDRFSAERLKGVDSTLKIQPAKLEDSAVYLCASSLGTYRGEQYFGPGTRLTVT.

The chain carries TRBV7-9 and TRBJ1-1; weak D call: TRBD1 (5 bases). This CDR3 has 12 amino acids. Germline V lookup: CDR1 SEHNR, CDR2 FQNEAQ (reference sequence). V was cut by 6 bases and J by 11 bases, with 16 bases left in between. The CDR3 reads CASSSGPGQAFF. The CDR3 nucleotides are TGTGCCAGCAGTTCGGGCCCGGGGCAGGCTTTCTTT. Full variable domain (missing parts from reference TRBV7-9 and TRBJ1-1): DTGVSQNPRHKITKRGQNVTFRCDPISEHNRLYWYRQTLGQGPEFLTYFQNEAQLEKSRLLSDRFSAERPKGSFSTLEIQRTEQGDSAMYLCASSSGPGQAFFGQGTRLTVV.

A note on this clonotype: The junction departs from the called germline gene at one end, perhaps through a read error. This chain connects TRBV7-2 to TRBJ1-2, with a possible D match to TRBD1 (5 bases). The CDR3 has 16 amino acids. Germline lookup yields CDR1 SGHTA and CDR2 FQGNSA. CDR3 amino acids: CASSQDLQDGNYGYTF. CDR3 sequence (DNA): TGCGCCAGCAGCCAAGATTTACAGGACGGGAACTATGGCTACACCTTC.

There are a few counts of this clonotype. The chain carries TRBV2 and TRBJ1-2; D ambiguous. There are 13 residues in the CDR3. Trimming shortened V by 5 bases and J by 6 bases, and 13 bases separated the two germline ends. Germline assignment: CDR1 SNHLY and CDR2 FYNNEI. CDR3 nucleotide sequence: TGTGCCAGCAGTCCATCTACCGCCCATGGCTACACCTTC. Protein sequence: CASSPSTAHGYTF.

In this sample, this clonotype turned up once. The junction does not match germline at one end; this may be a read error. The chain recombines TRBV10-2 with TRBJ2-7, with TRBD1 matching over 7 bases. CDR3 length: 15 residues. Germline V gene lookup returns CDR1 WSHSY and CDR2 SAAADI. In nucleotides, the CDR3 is TGTGCCAGTAGTACACCCGGGACAGACACCTACGAGCAGTACTTC. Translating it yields CASSTPGTDTYEQYF.

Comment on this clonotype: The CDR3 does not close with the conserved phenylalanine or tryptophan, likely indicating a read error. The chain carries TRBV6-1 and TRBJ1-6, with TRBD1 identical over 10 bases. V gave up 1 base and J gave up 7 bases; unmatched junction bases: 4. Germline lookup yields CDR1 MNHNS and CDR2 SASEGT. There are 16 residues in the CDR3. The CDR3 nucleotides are TGTGCCAGCAGTGAAGGGCGGACAGGGGGAAATTCACCCCTCCACCTT. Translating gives CASSEGRTGGNSPLHL.

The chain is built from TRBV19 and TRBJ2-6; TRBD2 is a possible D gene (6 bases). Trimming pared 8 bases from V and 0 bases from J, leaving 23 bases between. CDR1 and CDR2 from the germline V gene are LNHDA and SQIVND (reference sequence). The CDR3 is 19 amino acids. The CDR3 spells CASAPVGVADGSGANVLTF. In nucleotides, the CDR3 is TGTGCCAGTGCGCCCGTGGGAGTAGCGGACGGCTCTGGGGCCAACGTCCTGACTTTC.

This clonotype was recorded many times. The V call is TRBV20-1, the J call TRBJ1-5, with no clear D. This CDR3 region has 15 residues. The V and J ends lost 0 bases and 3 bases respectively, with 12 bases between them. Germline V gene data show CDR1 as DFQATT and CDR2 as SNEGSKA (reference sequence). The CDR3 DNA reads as TGCAGTGCTAGAGATTCGGAGGGAAACAATCAGCCCCAGCATTTT. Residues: CSARDSEGNNQPQHF.

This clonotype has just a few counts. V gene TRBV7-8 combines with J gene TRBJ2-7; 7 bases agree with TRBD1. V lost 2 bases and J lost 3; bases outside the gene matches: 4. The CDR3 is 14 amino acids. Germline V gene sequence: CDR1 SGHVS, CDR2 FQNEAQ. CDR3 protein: CASSLRQGFYEQYF. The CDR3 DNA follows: TGTGCCAGCAGCTTAAGACAGGGATTCTACGAGCAGTACTTC.

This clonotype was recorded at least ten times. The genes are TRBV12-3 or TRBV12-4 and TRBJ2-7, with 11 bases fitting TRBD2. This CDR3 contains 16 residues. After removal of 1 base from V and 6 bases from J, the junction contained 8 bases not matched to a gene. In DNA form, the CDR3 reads TGTGCCAGCAGTTTAGTCCGGACTAGCGGGTTCTCCGAGCAGTACTTC. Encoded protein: CASSLVRTSGFSEQYF.

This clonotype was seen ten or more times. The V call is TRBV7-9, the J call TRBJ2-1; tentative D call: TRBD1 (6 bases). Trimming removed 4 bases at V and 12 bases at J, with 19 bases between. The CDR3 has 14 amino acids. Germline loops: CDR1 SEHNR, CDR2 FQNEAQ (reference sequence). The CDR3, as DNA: TGTGCCAGCAGCTGGGGACACGGGGCGGACTGGCAGTTCTTC. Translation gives CASSWGHGADWQFF.